The present TCR beta chain was sequenced within a study of beta chain features in type 1 diabetes. Across the study: Investigators examined roughly 99,000,000 sorted cells across all samples. General study results and limits: TCRB CDR3 length was moderately but significantly reduced in all four CD4+ subsets of Type 1 diabetes patients.

Sequencing targeted expressed TCRB transcripts, as all isolated RNA had been reverse transcribed. Sequencing was performed with immunoSEQ multiplex PCR; in TCRdb, only in-frame clones are kept and a portion is missing. The sample holds nearly 350,000 clones; approximately 9.9% are singletons and the top ten take around 1%. This clone has only a few counts. The antigen is unknown. One end of the junction does not line up with germline, which may come from a read error. CDR1 is MNHEY and CDR2 is SVGAGI in the germline V gene. The CDR3 spans 15 residues. The source of this sequence is a man under 40 with type 1 diabetes. The chain is built from TRBV6-5 and TRBJ1-2, with D unclear. Sample: central memory CD4+ T cells from blood. The CDR3 protein is CASTYAGRRHYGYTF. As DNA, the CDR3 is TGTGCCAGCACTTACGCCGGGCGGAGGCACTATGGCTACACCTTC.